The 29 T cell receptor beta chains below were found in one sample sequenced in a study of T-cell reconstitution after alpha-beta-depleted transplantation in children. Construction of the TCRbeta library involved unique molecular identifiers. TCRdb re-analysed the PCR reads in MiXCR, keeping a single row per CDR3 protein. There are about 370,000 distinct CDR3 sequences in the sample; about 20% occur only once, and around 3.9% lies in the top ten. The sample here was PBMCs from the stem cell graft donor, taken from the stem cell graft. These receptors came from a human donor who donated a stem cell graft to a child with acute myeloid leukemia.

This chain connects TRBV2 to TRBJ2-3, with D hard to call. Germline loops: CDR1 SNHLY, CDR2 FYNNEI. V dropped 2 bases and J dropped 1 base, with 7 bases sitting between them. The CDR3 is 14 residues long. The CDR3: CASSELGGTDTQYF. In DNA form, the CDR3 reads TGTGCCAGCAGTGAATTGGGCGGCACAGATACGCAGTATTTT. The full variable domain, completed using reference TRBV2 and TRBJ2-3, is EPEVTQTPSHQVTQMGQEVILRCVPISNHLYFYWYRQILGQKVEFLVSFYNNEISEKSEIFDDQFSVERPDGSNFTLKIRSTKLEDSAMYFCASSELGGTDTQYFGPGTRLTVL.

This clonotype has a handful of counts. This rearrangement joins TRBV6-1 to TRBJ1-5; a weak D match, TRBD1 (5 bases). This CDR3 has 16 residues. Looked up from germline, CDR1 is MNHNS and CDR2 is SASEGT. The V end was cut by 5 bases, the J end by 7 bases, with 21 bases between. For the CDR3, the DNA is TGTGCCAGCAGTCTGACGCAAAAGGGGAGTCGACAGCCCCAGCATTTT. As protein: CASSLTQKGSRQPQHF.

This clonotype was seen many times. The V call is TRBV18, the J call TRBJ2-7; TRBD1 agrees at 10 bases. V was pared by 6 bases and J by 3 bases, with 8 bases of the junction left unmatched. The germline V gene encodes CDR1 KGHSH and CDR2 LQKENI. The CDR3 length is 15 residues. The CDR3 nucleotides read TGTGCCAGCTCCCTGGACAGGGGGGGAATCTACGAGCAGTACTTC. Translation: CASSLDRGGIYEQYF.

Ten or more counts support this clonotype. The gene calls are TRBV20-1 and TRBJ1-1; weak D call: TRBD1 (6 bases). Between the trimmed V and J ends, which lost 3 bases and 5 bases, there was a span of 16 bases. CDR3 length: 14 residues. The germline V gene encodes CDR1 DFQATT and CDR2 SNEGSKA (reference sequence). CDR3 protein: CSARGLGARTEAFF. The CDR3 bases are TGCAGTGCTAGGGGGCTGGGGGCGCGTACTGAAGCTTTCTTT.

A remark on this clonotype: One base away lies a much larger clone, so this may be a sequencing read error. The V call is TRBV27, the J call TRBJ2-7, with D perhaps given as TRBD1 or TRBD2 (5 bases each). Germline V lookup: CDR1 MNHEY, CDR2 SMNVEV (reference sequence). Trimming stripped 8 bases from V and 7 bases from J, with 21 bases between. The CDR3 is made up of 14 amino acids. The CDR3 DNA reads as TGTGCCAGCCCAATACGCAGGGACGCAGGGGAGCAGTACTTC. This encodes CASPIRRDAGEQYF.

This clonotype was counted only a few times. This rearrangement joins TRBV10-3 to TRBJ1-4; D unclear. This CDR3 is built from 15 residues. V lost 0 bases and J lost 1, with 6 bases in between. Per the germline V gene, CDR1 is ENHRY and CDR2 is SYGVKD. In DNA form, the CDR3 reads TGTGCCATCAGTGAGTCAGCAGGAACTAATGAAAAACTGTTTTTT. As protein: CAISESAGTNEKLFF.

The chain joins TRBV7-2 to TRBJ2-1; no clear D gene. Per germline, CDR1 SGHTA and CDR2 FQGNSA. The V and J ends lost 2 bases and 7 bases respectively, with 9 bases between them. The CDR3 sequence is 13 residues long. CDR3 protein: CASSLNLRNEQFF. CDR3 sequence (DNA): TGTGCCAGCAGCTTAAATTTACGGAATGAGCAGTTCTTC.

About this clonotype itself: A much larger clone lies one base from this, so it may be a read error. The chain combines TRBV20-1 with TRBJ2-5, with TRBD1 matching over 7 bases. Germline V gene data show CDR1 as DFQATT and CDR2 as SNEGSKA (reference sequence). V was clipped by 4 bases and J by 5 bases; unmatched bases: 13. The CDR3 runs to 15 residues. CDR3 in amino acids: CSATRQGFNLETQYF. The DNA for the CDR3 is TGCAGTGCTACCCGACAGGGATTTAATTTGGAGACCCAGTACTTC.

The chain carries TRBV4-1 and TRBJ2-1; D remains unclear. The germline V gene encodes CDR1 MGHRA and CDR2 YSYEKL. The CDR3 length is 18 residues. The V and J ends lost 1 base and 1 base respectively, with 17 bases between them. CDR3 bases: TGCGCCAGCAGCCAAGGACGGCCAGCAGTAAATTCCTACAATGAGCAGTTCTTC. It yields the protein CASSQGRPAVNSYNEQFF.

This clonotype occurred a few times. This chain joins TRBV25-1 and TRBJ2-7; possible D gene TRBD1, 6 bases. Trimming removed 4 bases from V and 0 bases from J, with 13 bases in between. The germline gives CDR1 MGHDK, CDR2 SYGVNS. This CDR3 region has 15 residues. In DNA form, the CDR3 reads TGTGCCAGCAGTGGAAGGGGGACGGACTCCTACGAGCAGTACTTC. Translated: CASSGRGTDSYEQYF.

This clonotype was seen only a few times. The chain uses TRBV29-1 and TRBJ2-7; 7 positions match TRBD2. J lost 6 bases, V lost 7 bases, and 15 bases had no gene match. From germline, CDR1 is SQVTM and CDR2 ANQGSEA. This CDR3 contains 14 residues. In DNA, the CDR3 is TGCAGCGCGTTGCGGGGGACCCCGGGGGGCGAGCAGTACTTC. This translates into CSALRGTPGGEQYF.

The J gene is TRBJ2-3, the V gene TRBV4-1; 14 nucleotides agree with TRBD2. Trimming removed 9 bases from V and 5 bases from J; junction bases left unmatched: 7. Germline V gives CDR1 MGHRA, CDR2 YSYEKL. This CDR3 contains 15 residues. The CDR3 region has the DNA TGCGCCAGTGGGACTAGCGGGAGTCTCGGAGATACGCAGTATTTT. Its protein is CASGTSGSLGDTQYF.

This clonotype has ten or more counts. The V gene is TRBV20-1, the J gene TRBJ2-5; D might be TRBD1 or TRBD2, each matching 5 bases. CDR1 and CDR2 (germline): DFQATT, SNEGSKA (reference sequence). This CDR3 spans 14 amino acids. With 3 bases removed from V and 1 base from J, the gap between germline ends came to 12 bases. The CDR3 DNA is TGCAGTGCTAGGTCAGGGAGTGTCCAAGAGACCCAGTACTTC. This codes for CSARSGSVQETQYF.

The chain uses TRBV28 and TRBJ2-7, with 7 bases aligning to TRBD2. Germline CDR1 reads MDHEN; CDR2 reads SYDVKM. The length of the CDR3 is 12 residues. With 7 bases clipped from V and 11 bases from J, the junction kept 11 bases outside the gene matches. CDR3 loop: CASKPGRDIEYF. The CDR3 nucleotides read TGTGCCAGCAAACCGGGGAGGGATATTGAGTACTTC.

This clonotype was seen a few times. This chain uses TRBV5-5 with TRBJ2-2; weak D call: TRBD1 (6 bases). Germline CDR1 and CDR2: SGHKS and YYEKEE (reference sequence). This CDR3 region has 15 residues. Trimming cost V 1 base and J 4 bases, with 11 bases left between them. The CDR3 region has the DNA TGTGCCAGCAGCTTGTTACAGGGTAGCACCGGGGAGCTGTTTTTT. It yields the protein CASSLLQGSTGELFF.

In DNA, the CDR3 is TGTGCCAGCAGTGAATACTCGTTGGCGGGAGGGCCGGAGGGCAATGAGCAGTTCTTC. Translation: CASSEYSLAGGPEGNEQFF. The rearrangement joins TRBV2 to TRBJ2-1; 9 nucleotides line up with TRBD2. The CDR3 runs 19 residues. Germline assignment: CDR1 SNHLY and CDR2 FYNNEI. Trimming took 2 bases from V and 6 from J; bases not matched to a gene: 17.

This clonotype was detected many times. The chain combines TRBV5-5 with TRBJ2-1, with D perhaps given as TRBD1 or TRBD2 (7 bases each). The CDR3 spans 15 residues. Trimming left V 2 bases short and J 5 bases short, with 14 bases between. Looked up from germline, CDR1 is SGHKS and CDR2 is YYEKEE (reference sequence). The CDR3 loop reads CASSFGSGGDNEQFF. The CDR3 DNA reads TGTGCCAGCAGCTTTGGCTCAGGGGGGGACAATGAGCAGTTCTTC.

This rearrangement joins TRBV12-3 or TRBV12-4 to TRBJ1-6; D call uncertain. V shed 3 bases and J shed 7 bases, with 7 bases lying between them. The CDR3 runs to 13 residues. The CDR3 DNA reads TGTGCCAGCAGTTTTGAAACCAATTCACCCCTCCACTTT. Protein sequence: CASSFETNSPLHF.

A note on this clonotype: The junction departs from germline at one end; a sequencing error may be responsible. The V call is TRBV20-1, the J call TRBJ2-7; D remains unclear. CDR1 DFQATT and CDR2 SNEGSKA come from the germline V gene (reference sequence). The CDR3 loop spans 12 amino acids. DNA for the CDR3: TGCAGTGCTAGTAAGTCCGGGTACGAGAAGTACTTC. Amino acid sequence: CSASKSGYEKYF.

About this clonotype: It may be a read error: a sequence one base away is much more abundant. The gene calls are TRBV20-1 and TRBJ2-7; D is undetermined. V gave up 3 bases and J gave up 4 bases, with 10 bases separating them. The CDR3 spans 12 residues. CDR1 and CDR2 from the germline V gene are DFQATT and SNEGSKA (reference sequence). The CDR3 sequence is CSARFSKYEQYF. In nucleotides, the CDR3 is TGCAGTGCTAGGTTCAGCAAGTACGAGCAGTACTTC.

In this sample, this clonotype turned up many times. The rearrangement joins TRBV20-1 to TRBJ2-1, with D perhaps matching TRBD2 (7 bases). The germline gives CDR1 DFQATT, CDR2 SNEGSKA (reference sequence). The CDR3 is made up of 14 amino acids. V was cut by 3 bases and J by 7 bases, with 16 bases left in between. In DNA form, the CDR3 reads TGCAGTGCTAGTAACGGGGGGCTTAGGAATGAGCAGTTCTTC. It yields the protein CSASNGGLRNEQFF.

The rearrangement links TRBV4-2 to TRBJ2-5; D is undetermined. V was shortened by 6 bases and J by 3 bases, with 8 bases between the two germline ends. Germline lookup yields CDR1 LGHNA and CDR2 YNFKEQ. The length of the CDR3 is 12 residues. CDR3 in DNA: TGTGCCAGCAGTTCGGAGAAAGAGACCCAGTACTTC. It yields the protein CASSSEKETQYF.

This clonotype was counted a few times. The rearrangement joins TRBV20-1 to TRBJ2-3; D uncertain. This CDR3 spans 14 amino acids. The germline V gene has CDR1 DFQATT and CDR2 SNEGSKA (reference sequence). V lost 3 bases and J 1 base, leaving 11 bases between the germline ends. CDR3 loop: CSASLSQRTDTQYF. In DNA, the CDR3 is TGCAGTGCTAGCCTGTCCCAACGCACAGATACGCAGTATTTT.

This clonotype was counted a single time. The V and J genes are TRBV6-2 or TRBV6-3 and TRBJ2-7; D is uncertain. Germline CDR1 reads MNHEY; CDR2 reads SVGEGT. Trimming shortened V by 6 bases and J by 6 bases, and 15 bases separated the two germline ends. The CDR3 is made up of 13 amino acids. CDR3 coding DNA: TGTGCCAGCAGCCCGCAGGTGTTAGCCGAGCAGTACTTC. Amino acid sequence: CASSPQVLAEQYF.

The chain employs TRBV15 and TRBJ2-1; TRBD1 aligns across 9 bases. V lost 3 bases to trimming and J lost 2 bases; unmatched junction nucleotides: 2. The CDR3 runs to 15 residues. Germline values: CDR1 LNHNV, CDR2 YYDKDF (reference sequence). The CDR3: CATSRRQGAYNEQFF. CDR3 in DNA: TGTGCCACCAGCAGGAGACAGGGGGCCTACAATGAGCAGTTCTTC.

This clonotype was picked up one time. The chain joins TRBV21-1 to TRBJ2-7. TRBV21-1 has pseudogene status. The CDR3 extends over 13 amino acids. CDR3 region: CASSKSSSYEQYF. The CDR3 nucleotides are TGTGCCAGCAGCAAATCCAGCTCCTACGAGCAGTACTTC.

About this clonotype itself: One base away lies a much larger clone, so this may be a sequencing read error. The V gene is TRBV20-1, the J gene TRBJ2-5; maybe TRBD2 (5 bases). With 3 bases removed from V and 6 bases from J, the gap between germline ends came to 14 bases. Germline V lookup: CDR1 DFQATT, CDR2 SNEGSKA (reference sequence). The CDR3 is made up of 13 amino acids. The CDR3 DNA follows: TGCAGTGCTAGTACGGGAAGGGAAAAGACCCAGTACTTC. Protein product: CSASTGREKTQYF.

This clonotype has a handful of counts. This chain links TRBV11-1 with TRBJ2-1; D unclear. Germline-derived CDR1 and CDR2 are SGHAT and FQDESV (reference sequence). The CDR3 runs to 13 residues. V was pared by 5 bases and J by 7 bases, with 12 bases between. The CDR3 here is CASSPNSRNEQFF. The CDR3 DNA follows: TGTGCCAGCAGCCCGAATAGTAGGAATGAGCAGTTCTTC.

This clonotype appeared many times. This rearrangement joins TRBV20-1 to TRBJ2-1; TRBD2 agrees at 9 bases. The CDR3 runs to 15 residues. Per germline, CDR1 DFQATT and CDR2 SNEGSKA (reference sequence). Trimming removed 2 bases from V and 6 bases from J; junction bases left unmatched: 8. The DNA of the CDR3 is TGCAGTGCTAGAACCCCTAGCGGGGTGAGCAATGAGCAGTTCTTC. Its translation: CSARTPSGVSNEQFF.